Shown below are 12 T cell receptor beta chains from a single sample sequenced in a study of OX40 agonist ivuxolimab in advanced cancers. TCRdb's copy holds only in-frame clones and misses some; the assay was immunoSEQ multiplex PCR. The sample carries 99,000 or so clones, approximately 84% recorded once. Sequenced material: CD4+ or CD8+ T cells sorted from blood, taken in a trial of the OX40 agonist ivuxolimab. The receptors come from an adult with an advanced solid tumor such as melanoma, head and neck, liver or kidney cancer.

This clone came up once. The chain uses TRBV9 and TRBJ2-2; tentative D call: TRBD1 (5 bases). Trimming pared 2 bases from V and 0 bases from J, leaving 8 bases between. CDR1 is SGDLS and CDR2 is YYNGEE in the germline V gene. The CDR3 is 15 amino acids. The chain's CDR3 is CASSVQGPNTGELFF. The CDR3 nucleotides are TGTGCCAGCAGCGTCCAGGGTCCGAACACCGGGGAGCTGTTTTTT.

The chain couples TRBV30 to TRBJ2-1; 10 bases are a match to TRBD2. Germline trimming cut 0 bases from V and 3 bases from J; bases unmatched to any gene: 2. The CDR3 totals 15 residues. CDR1 and CDR2 (germline): GTSNPN, SVGIG (reference sequence). DNA of the CDR3: TGTGCCTGGAGTGTGCTAGCGGGGGTCTACAATGAGCAGTTCTTC. Amino acid sequence: CAWSVLAGVYNEQFF. The full variable domain, its missing parts supplied by reference TRBV30 and TRBJ2-1, is SQTIHQWPATLVQPVGSPLSLECTVEGTSNPNLYWYRQAAGRGLQLLFYSVGIGQISSEVPQNLSASRPQDRQFILSSKKLLLSDSGFYLCAWSVLAGVYNEQFFGPGTRLTVL.

The table lists this clone with a few counts. The chain combines TRBV9 with TRBJ1-6; 9 nucleotides match TRBD1. J gave up 3 bases and V 4 bases, and 2 bases lay outside the gene matches. This CDR3 region has 15 residues. Germline V lookup: CDR1 SGDLS, CDR2 YYNGEE. The CDR3 region is CASSTGGRYNSPLHF. In nucleotides, the CDR3 is TGTGCCAGCAGCACAGGGGGCCGCTATAATTCACCCCTCCACTTT. The full variable domain, completed using reference TRBV9 and TRBJ1-6, is DSGVTQTPKHLITATGQRVTLRCSPRSGDLSVYWYQQSLDQGLQFLIQYYNGEERAKGNILERFSAQQFPDLHSELNLSSLELGDSALYFCASSTGGRYNSPLHFGNGTRLTVT.

On this clone: At the DNA level, this CDR3 is encoded by other sequences in the same sample as well. In nucleotides, the CDR3 is TGCGCCAGCAGCCAAGACCGACTCGCCGGGTACAATGAGCAGTTCTTC. Translated, it gives CASSQDRLAGYNEQFF. The chain combines TRBV4-1 with TRBJ2-1, with unresolved D. Trimming cost V 0 bases and J 4 bases, with 13 bases left between them. CDR3 length equals 16 residues. Germline-derived CDR1 and CDR2 are MGHRA and YSYEKL.

The chain employs TRBV4-3 and TRBJ2-7; D might be TRBD1 (6 bases). The CDR3 contains 14 residues. Per the germline V gene, CDR1 is LGHNA and CDR2 is YSLEER. Trimming stripped 1 base from V and 6 bases from J, with 13 bases between. The CDR3 region is CASSQVNREGEQYF. The CDR3 DNA is TGCGCCAGCAGCCAAGTTAACAGGGAAGGCGAGCAGTACTTC.

This chain joins TRBV21-1 and TRBJ2-2; the D segment call TRBD2 is taken from the table without a DNA check. TRBV21-1 is noted as a pseudogene. There are 19 residues in the CDR3. CDR3 loop: CASSKVARLAGDSTGELFF. Written as DNA, the CDR3 is TGTGCCAGCAGCAAAGTAGCAAGACTAGCGGGAGACTCCACCGGGGAGCTGTTTTTT.

The V gene is TRBV29-1, the J gene TRBJ1-4; 7 nucleotides match TRBD1. The germline gives CDR1 SQVTM, CDR2 ANQGSEA. There are 14 residues in the CDR3. V gave up 7 bases and J gave up 0 bases; unmatched junction bases: 5. The CDR3 loop reads CSAQGDATNEKLFF. The CDR3 DNA follows: TGCAGCGCCCAGGGGGACGCAACTAATGAAAAACTGTTTTTT.

The J gene is TRBJ2-5, the V gene TRBV7-3; 9 bases line up with TRBD2. The CDR3 extends over 14 amino acids. The germline V gene encodes CDR1 SGHTA and CDR2 FQGTGA. J was trimmed by 5 bases and V by 5 bases; bases with no gene match: 6. CDR3 coding DNA: TGTGCCAGCAGCACAAGCGGGGGGATGGAGACCCAGTACTTC. Translating it yields CASSTSGGMETQYF. Supplemented by reference TRBV7-3 and TRBJ2-5, the full variable domain reads GAGVSQTPSNKVTEKGKYVELRCDPISGHTALYWYRQSLGQGPEFLIYFQGTGAADDSGLPNDRFFAVRPEGSVSTLKIQRTERGDSAVYLCASSTSGGMETQYFGPGTRLLVL.

The genes are TRBV18 and TRBJ1-2; 8 bases fit TRBD1. This CDR3 is built from 15 residues. V trimming: 3 bases; J trimming: 2 bases; junction bases outside the gene matches: 5. Germline V gene lookup returns CDR1 KGHSH and CDR2 LQKENI. The CDR3 DNA reads TGTGCCAGCTCACCGACAGGGGCTCAAAACTATGGCTACACCTTC. Translated, it gives CASSPTGAQNYGYTF. Complete variable domain (other parts from reference TRBV18 and TRBJ1-2): NAGVMQNPRHLVRRRGQEARLRCSPMKGHSHVYWYRQLPEEGLKFMVYLQKENIIDESGMPKERFSAEFPKEGPSILRIQQVVRGDSAAYFCASSPTGAQNYGYTFGSGTRLTVV.

The V gene is TRBV10-2, the J gene TRBJ2-3, with TRBD2 matching 8 bases. V lost 6 bases and J lost 4; bases outside the gene matches: 9. The CDR3 has 15 amino acids. CDR1 WSHSY and CDR2 SAAADI come from the germline V gene. The DNA for the CDR3 is TGCGCCAGCAGGCGCCGTAGCGGGAAGTCAGATACGCAGTATTTT. This sequence encodes CASRRRSGKSDTQYF.

The rearrangement uses TRBV6-6 and TRBJ2-3; D ambiguous. CDR3 size: 11 residues. Germline V gives CDR1 MNHNY, CDR2 SVGAGI (reference sequence). V lost 7 bases and J lost 5, with 7 bases in between. The CDR3 loop is CASTGKDTQYF. The DNA of the CDR3 is TGTGCCAGCACCGGAAAAGATACGCAGTATTTT.

The V call is TRBV7-2, the J call TRBJ2-3, with 13 nucleotides matching TRBD2. This CDR3 contains 15 residues. Losses at the gene ends were 5 bases for V and 5 bases for J; bases not matched to a gene: 4. From germline, CDR1 is SGHTA and CDR2 FQGNSA. Here the CDR3 DNA reads TGTGCCAGCAGCCTCGGACTAGCGGGGGAAGATACGCAGTATTTT. It specifies CASSLGLAGEDTQYF.